The T cell receptor beta chain under discussion was sequenced for a study of OX40 agonist ivuxolimab in advanced cancers. Study information: Among those treated, three patients had partial responses, one with hepatocellular carcinoma and two with cutaneous melanoma.

Comments on this clone: What it recognizes is unknown.

Whole-study findings and limits: Some of the lowest clonal expansion was seen in partial responders at 0.1-3.0 mg/kg.

TCRdb's copy holds only in-frame clones and misses some; the assay was immunoSEQ multiplex PCR. Here the sample spans about 14,000 clones, 70% to 90% being singletons. The starting material was CD4+ or CD8+ T cells sorted from blood, obtained in a trial of the OX40 agonist ivuxolimab. The clonotype originates from an adult with an advanced solid tumor such as melanoma, head and neck, liver or kidney cancer.

The CDR3: CASSQAPRDRESLFF. The CDR3 coding sequence is TGCGCCAGCAGCCAAGCCCCCCGGGACCGTGAATCACTGTTTTTT. The V call is TRBV4-1, the J call TRBJ1-4; D might be TRBD1 (5 bases). CDR1 and CDR2 (germline): MGHRA, YSYEKL. This CDR3 is 15 amino acids long. The V end lost 1 base, the J end lost 13 bases, and 19 bases lay between the germline ends.